Listed here are 15 T cell receptor beta chains from one sample, sequenced in a study of T cells in tuberculosis. Method: immunoSEQ multiplex PCR; TCRdb's copy keeps in-frame clones and lacks some. The sample carries under 40,000 clones, around 94% recorded once. The sample was PBMCs. The receptors shown here come from a donor between 10 and 35 years old with latent tuberculosis or without tuberculosis infection.

In its sample, this clone was seen once. The chain uses TRBV5-1 and TRBJ2-2; possible D gene TRBD1, 6 bases. The CDR3 consists of 15 residues. Trimming stripped 4 bases from V and 5 bases from J, with 15 bases between. Germline V CDR1 and CDR2: SGHRS, YFSETQ. The CDR3 reads CASSPGHRGTGELFF. DNA for the CDR3: TGCGCCAGCAGCCCCGGACATAGGGGGACCGGGGAGCTGTTTTTT.

The chain couples TRBV7-9 to TRBJ2-2, with 11 bases aligning to TRBD2. Germline trimming cut 9 bases from V and 4 bases from J; bases unmatched to any gene: 13. Germline V gene sequence: CDR1 SEHNR, CDR2 FQNEAQ (reference sequence). The CDR3 has 17 residues. Written as DNA, the CDR3 is TGTGCCAGTCAGGAACCCCTAGCGGGAGGTAGCACCGGGGAGCTGTTTTTT. This sequence encodes CASQEPLAGGSTGELFF.

This chain connects TRBV6-4 to TRBJ2-1; a possible D gene is TRBD2 (5 bases). The CDR3 consists of 14 residues. The germline gives CDR1 MRHNA, CDR2 SNTAGT. V was pared by 0 bases and J by 8 bases, with 11 bases between. CDR3 amino acids: CASSDSGEADEQFF. The CDR3 DNA is TGTGCCAGCAGTGACTCCGGGGAAGCTGATGAGCAGTTCTTC.

V is TRBV19 and J is TRBJ2-3; 7 positions agree with TRBD1. Germline CDR1 reads LNHDA; CDR2 reads SQIVND (reference sequence). The CDR3 spans 16 residues. V dropped 4 bases and J dropped 0; count of bases not matched to a gene: 7. The CDR3 here is CASSTGQSTSTDTQYF. In DNA form, the CDR3 reads TGTGCCAGTAGTACGGGACAGTCTACTAGCACAGATACGCAGTATTTT. Looking up the rest from reference TRBV19 and TRBJ2-3 gives the full variable domain: DGGITQSPKYLFRKEGQNVTLSCEQNLNHDAMYWYRQDPGQGLRLIYYSQIVNDFQKGDIAEGYSVSREKKESFPLTVTSAQKNPTAFYLCASSTGQSTSTDTQYFGPGTRLTVL.

V gene TRBV28 combines with J gene TRBJ2-1; 10 bases agree with TRBD2. The CDR3 is made up of 17 amino acids. J gave up 2 bases and V 0 bases, and 4 bases lay outside the gene matches. Germline CDR1 is MDHEN and CDR2 is SYDVKM. CDR3 residues: CASSLWLAGDTYNEQFF. The CDR3 DNA reads as TGTGCCAGCAGTTTATGGCTAGCGGGAGACACCTACAATGAGCAGTTCTTC.

The genes are TRBV5-1 and TRBJ2-1; maybe TRBD1 (5 bases). Trimming shortened V by 0 bases and J by 0 bases, and 7 bases separated the two germline ends. The CDR3 totals 15 residues. Looked up from germline, CDR1 is SGHRS and CDR2 is YFSETQ. The CDR3 sequence is CASSLEGVSYNEQFF. The CDR3 DNA reads TGCGCCAGCAGCTTGGAAGGGGTCTCCTACAATGAGCAGTTCTTC.

V and J are TRBV21-1 and TRBJ2-5; the table gives TRBD2 as D, unverified against the DNA. TRBV21-1 is reported as a pseudogene. This CDR3 contains 17 residues. CDR3 coding DNA: TGTGCCAGCAGCAAAGGTGGGGCGGGAGTTGTACAAGAGACCCAGTACTTC. This codes for CASSKGGAGVVQETQYF.

This clone was detected once. The V and J genes are TRBV7-9 and TRBJ2-1; the D gene is possibly TRBD1 (6 bases). The V gene's germline CDR1 is SEHNR and CDR2 FQNEAQ (reference sequence). The CDR3 sequence is 16 residues long. V was clipped by 1 base and J by 9 bases, with 19 bases between them. CDR3 DNA: TGTGCCAGCAGCTTAGAATACAGGGTCAGACCAATTGAGCAGTTCTTC. It specifies CASSLEYRVRPIEQFF.

This clone was seen once. The chain carries TRBV28 and TRBJ1-1; D possibly corresponds to TRBD1 (6 bases). The CDR3 sequence is 17 residues long. Between the trimmed V and J ends, which lost 3 bases and 1 base, there was a span of 18 bases. Germline lookup yields CDR1 MDHEN and CDR2 SYDVKM. DNA for the CDR3: TGTGCCAGCAGTTTGGTTGACAGGTCCTCTAGGAACACTGAAGCTTTCTTT. Translated: CASSLVDRSSRNTEAFF.

This sequence joins TRBV27 and TRBJ2-1, with 7 bases identical to TRBD1. Unmatched junction bases numbered 13, after V lost 3 bases and J lost 8 bases. Germline CDR1 MNHEY, CDR2 SMNVEV (reference sequence). The CDR3 is 16 residues long. The CDR3 region has the DNA TGTGCCAGCAGTTTTTTCGTAACAGGGGCGCCGGATGAGCAGTTCTTC. It is translated as CASSFFVTGAPDEQFF.

This chain connects TRBV6-6 to TRBJ1-5, with 7 bases fitting TRBD1. Losses at the gene ends were 5 bases for V and 2 bases for J; bases not matched to a gene: 9. Germline V gene lookup returns CDR1 MNHNY and CDR2 SVGAGI (reference sequence). The CDR3 runs 16 residues. The DNA for the CDR3 is TGTGCCAGCAGTGGTGGGACAGTTGGGGGCAATCAGCCCCAGCATTTT. Amino acids: CASSGGTVGGNQPQHF.

The DNA of the CDR3 is TGTGCCAGCAGCCAAGATCAGGACACCTTCTATGGCTACACCTTC. Protein product: CASSQDQDTFYGYTF. The rearrangement uses TRBV4-2 and TRBJ1-2; D is possibly TRBD1 (5 bases). This CDR3 is 15 amino acids long. Trimming took off 0 bases at V and 4 bases at J, with 12 bases between the two ends. Looked up from germline, CDR1 is LGHNA and CDR2 is YNFKEQ.

The chain combines TRBV30 with TRBJ2-1; D possibly corresponds to TRBD1 (8 bases). Germline-derived CDR1 and CDR2 are GTSNPN and SVGIG (reference sequence). CDR3 length: 19 amino acids. Trimming pared 3 bases from V and 0 bases from J, leaving 24 bases between. The CDR3 here is CAWSDRGRGVWRSYNEQFF. The CDR3 region has the DNA TGTGCCTGGAGCGACAGGGGCCGGGGGGTGTGGCGCTCCTACAATGAGCAGTTCTTC. Full variable domain (missing parts from reference TRBV30 and TRBJ2-1): SQTIHQWPATLVQPVGSPLSLECTVEGTSNPNLYWYRQAAGRGLQLLFYSVGIGQISSEVPQNLSASRPQDRQFILSSKKLLLSDSGFYLCAWSDRGRGVWRSYNEQFFGPGTRLTVL.

The chain employs TRBV6-6 and TRBJ2-3, with D possibly being TRBD2 (5 bases). The CDR3 contains 16 residues. V lost 4 bases and J 1 base, leaving 15 bases between the germline ends. Germline lookup yields CDR1 MNHNY and CDR2 SVGAGI (reference sequence). As DNA, the CDR3 is TGTGCCAGCAGTTCCGGGATCGAGGGTGGCACAGATACGCAGTATTTT. Protein: CASSSGIEGGTDTQYF.

This clone has more than one count but fewer than ten. The chain's CDR3 is CASSPRDTRGGNTIYF. In DNA, the CDR3 is TGTGCCAGCAGCCCAAGGGACACAAGAGGAGGAAACACCATATATTTT. The genes are TRBV7-9 and TRBJ1-3; maybe TRBD1 (6 bases). V shed 5 bases and J shed 4 bases, with 18 bases lying between them. There are 16 residues in the CDR3. Germline CDR1 and CDR2: SEHNR and FQNEAQ (reference sequence).